The 10 T cell receptor beta chains given below trace back to one sample, sequenced in a study of long-term antiretroviral therapy in people with HIV. An immunoSEQ assay, version v3.0, was performed at survey level. Clones were read by immunoSEQ multiplex PCR, and TCRdb kept only the in-frame ones, dropping some. This sample yields 20,000 or so clones, of which 87% are seen a single time; around 8% belongs to the top ten. Sequencing was performed on unsorted PBMCs, taken 0.2 years before starting antiretroviral therapy. The receptors originated from a man between 18 and 35 years old with HIV.

V and J are TRBV10-3 and TRBJ2-3; no clear D gene. The CDR3 consists of 13 residues. Trimming shortened V by 3 bases and J by 5 bases, and 9 bases separated the two germline ends. The V gene's germline CDR1 is ENHRY and CDR2 SYGVKD. CDR3 amino acids: CAISDGSQDTQYF. CDR3 in DNA: TGTGCCATCAGTGATGGCAGCCAAGATACGCAGTATTTT.

The chain links TRBV5-1 to TRBJ1-1; TRBD1 might be the D (5 bases). The CDR3 runs to 13 residues. Trimming took off 0 bases at V and 9 bases at J, with 12 bases between the two ends. Germline V gene lookup returns CDR1 SGHRS and CDR2 YFSETQ. CDR3 amino acids: CASSLERGFQAFF. The CDR3 coding sequence is TGCGCCAGCAGCTTGGAGAGGGGTTTTCAAGCTTTCTTT.

This sequence joins TRBV16 and TRBJ1-4; possibly TRBD1 for D (5 bases). Trimming took 2 bases from V and 8 from J, leaving 15 bases between them. Germline V gene data show CDR1 as KGHSY and CDR2 as FQNENV. This CDR3 is built from 15 residues. The CDR3: CASSQRGGFKEKLFF. The CDR3 nucleotides are TGTGCCAGCAGCCAACGGGGGGGATTCAAGGAAAAACTGTTTTTT.

This clone is termed medium-sized. The V gene is TRBV19, the J gene TRBJ2-2; no reliable D call. Germline V gives CDR1 LNHDA, CDR2 SQIVND (reference sequence). This CDR3 comprises 12 residues. Trimming stripped 7 bases from V and 6 bases from J, with 9 bases between. The CDR3 bases are TGTGCCAGTAACCCCTCCTCCGGGGAGCTGTTTTTT. Translation gives CASNPSSGELFF.

The chain has TRBV27 and TRBJ1-1; no firm D call. The CDR3 consists of 12 residues. CDR1 is MNHEY, CDR2 SMNVEV, per germline (reference sequence). V lost 2 bases and J 5 bases, leaving 6 bases between the germline ends. The CDR3 DNA is TGTGCCAGCAGTTTAGCTGGAACTGAAGCTTTCTTT. This encodes CASSLAGTEAFF.

The V and J genes are TRBV2 and TRBJ2-5, with D tentatively TRBD1 or TRBD2 (6 bases each). Germline lookup yields CDR1 SNHLY and CDR2 FYNNEI. The CDR3 sequence is 13 residues long. Trimming shortened V by 1 base and J by 4 bases, and 7 bases separated the two germline ends. In DNA, the CDR3 is TGTGCCAGCAGTGAAGAGGGGGGAGAGACCCAGTACTTC. Its protein product is CASSEEGGETQYF. Supplemented by reference TRBV2 and TRBJ2-5, the full variable domain reads EPEVTQTPSHQVTQMGQEVILRCVPISNHLYFYWYRQILGQKVEFLVSFYNNEISEKSEIFDDQFSVERPDGSNFTLKIRSTKLEDSAMYFCASSEEGGETQYFGPGTRLLVL.

This chain links TRBV4-3 with TRBJ1-4; 9 nucleotides line up with TRBD1. CDR3 length equals 16 residues. Trimming removed 1 base from V and 7 bases from J; junction bases left unmatched: 7. Germline assignment: CDR1 LGHNA and CDR2 YSLEER. The CDR3 DNA reads as TGCGCCAGCAGCCAAGCTGGGACAGGGTGGGGTGAAAAACTGTTTTTT. Its translation: CASSQAGTGWGEKLFF.

A single count supports this clone. This chain links TRBV4-2 with TRBJ2-2; weak D call: TRBD1 (6 bases). V was trimmed by 4 bases and J by 0 bases, leaving 18 bases between them. Germline lookup yields CDR1 LGHNA and CDR2 YNFKEQ. The CDR3 is made up of 18 amino acids. CDR3: CASSPGAGAAANTGELFF. In nucleotides, the CDR3 is TGTGCCAGCAGCCCTGGAGCAGGGGCGGCCGCGAACACCGGGGAGCTGTTTTTT.

The chain recombines TRBV11-3 with TRBJ2-7; 7 bases agree with TRBD2. The CDR3 is 15 residues long. V lost 3 bases and J lost 2; bases outside the gene matches: 7. Germline assignment: CDR1 SGHNT and CDR2 YENEEA. The CDR3 spells CASSFGGLHTYEQYF. Written as DNA, the CDR3 is TGTGCCAGCAGCTTCGGGGGGTTGCACACCTACGAGCAGTACTTC.

The gene calls are TRBV7-9 and TRBJ2-3; 7 bases are shared with TRBD2. V lost 1 base to trimming and J lost 2 bases; unmatched junction nucleotides: 12. This CDR3 is 18 amino acids long. Germline loops: CDR1 SEHNR, CDR2 FQNEAQ (reference sequence). CDR3 residues: CASSLGQDSGHHTDTQYF. The CDR3 DNA is TGTGCCAGCAGCTTAGGGCAAGATAGCGGGCATCACACAGATACGCAGTATTTT.